A single sample is the source of the 18 T cell receptor beta chains below, sequenced in a study of cytomegalovirus exposure and HLA in healthy donors. 13 Jbeta primers and 60 Vbeta primers were used for the PCR. The table came from immunoSEQ multiplex PCR; TCRdb's copy has only in-frame clones and leaves some out. Among about 120,000 clones, about 90% were seen once, and the ten largest hold about 1.8%. The sequencing input was PBMCs. The receptors originated from a man aged 35-49 years in good health and CMV-seronegative.

The DNA for the CDR3 is TGTGCCAGCAGTGAGCAAAGCGGGGGGGGCGGGGAGCTGTTTTTT. Translated: CASSEQSGGGGELFF. This chain uses TRBV2 with TRBJ2-2, with 10 nucleotides matching TRBD2. This CDR3 is 15 amino acids long. Per the germline V gene, CDR1 is SNHLY and CDR2 is FYNNEI. V was pared by 3 bases and J by 7 bases, with 5 bases of the junction left unmatched.

The rearrangement joins TRBV4-1 to TRBJ1-5; 7 nucleotides align to TRBD1. CDR1 is MGHRA, CDR2 YSYEKL, per germline. V was pared by 4 bases and J by 1 base, with 7 bases of the junction left unmatched. The length of the CDR3 is 16 residues. CDR3 nucleotide sequence: TGCGCCAGCAGCCGAGCGACAGGGACGAGCAATCAGCCCCAGCATTTT. Translation: CASSRATGTSNQPQHF.

The chain has TRBV28 and TRBJ2-1; TRBD1 matches 10 bases. Per the germline V gene, CDR1 is MDHEN and CDR2 is SYDVKM. This CDR3 has 14 amino acids. The J segment lost 5 bases and the V segment lost 5 bases, leaving 3 bases of the junction unmatched. In nucleotides, the CDR3 is TGTGCCAGCAGTCGGGACAGGGGCAACAATGAGCAGTTCTTC. The encoded protein is CASSRDRGNNEQFF.

This sequence joins TRBV5-4 and TRBJ1-1; D remains unclear. V lost 4 bases to trimming and J lost 5 bases, with 6 bases between them. Germline-derived CDR1 and CDR2 are SGHNT and YYREEE (reference sequence). The CDR3 runs to 11 residues. DNA of the CDR3: TGTGCCAGCAGCGTGCGGACTGAAGCTTTCTTT. It encodes CASSVRTEAFF.

V usage is TRBV2 and J usage is TRBJ1-5; D not certain. V was shortened by 2 bases and J by 2 bases, with 7 bases between the two germline ends. The V gene's germline CDR1 is SNHLY and CDR2 FYNNEI. The CDR3 is 14 amino acids. The DNA for the CDR3 is TGTGCCAGCAGTGAAAGAGGTGGCAATCAGCCCCAGCATTTT. Its translation: CASSERGGNQPQHF.

The chain couples TRBV18 to TRBJ1-6; 7 bases map to TRBD1. The CDR3 length is 14 residues. Germline loops: CDR1 KGHSH, CDR2 LQKENI. Trimming took 4 bases from V and 7 from J; bases not matched to a gene: 4. The CDR3 loop reads CASSLGTENSPLHF. In DNA form, the CDR3 reads TGTGCCAGCTCACTAGGGACAGAGAATTCACCCCTCCACTTT.

The chain has TRBV19 and TRBJ1-5; D unclear. Germline assignment: CDR1 LNHDA and CDR2 SQIVND (reference sequence). V lost 8 bases to trimming and J lost 2 bases, with 7 bases between them. CDR3 length equals 12 residues. The CDR3 sequence is CASAPGNQPQHF. Here the CDR3 DNA reads TGTGCCAGTGCCCCGGGCAATCAGCCCCAGCATTTT.

The chain couples TRBV7-9 to TRBJ1-3, with D unclear. The ends were cut back, 4 bases at V and 4 bases at J, with 14 bases in the middle. CDR1 is SEHNR and CDR2 is FQNEAQ in the germline V gene (reference sequence). The CDR3 runs to 15 residues. The CDR3 nucleotides are TGTGCCAGCAGCTCCTCGCCAGCGTGGGGAAACACCATATATTTT. Protein: CASSSSPAWGNTIYF. The full variable domain, its missing parts supplied by reference TRBV7-9 and TRBJ1-3, is DTGVSQNPRHKITKRGQNVTFRCDPISEHNRLYWYRQTLGQGPEFLTYFQNEAQLEKSRLLSDRFSAERPKGSFSTLEIQRTEQGDSAMYLCASSSSPAWGNTIYFGEGSWLTVV.

The V gene is TRBV2, the J gene TRBJ2-7, with a tentative D call TRBD2 (7 bases). CDR1 is SNHLY and CDR2 is FYNNEI in the germline V gene. The CDR3 is 14 amino acids. V lost 11 bases and J 4 bases, leaving 21 bases between the germline ends. The CDR3 nucleotides read TGTGCCTCCAGTCAAGGGGGGGGTTTTTACGAGCAGTACTTC. Translating it yields CASSQGGGFYEQYF.

The chain uses TRBV2 and TRBJ2-5; no reliable D call. Germline V gene data show CDR1 as SNHLY and CDR2 as FYNNEI. Trimming stripped 4 bases from V and 5 bases from J, with 8 bases between. The CDR3 has 12 amino acids. The CDR3 nucleotides are TGTGCCAGCAGTGCGAGCCGGGAGACCCAGTACTTC. This sequence encodes CASSASRETQYF.

The chain combines TRBV19 with TRBJ1-6; tentatively, D is TRBD1 (5 bases). V lost 3 bases to trimming and J lost 14 bases, with 23 bases between them. CDR3 length equals 16 residues. Germline V CDR1 and CDR2: LNHDA, SQIVND (reference sequence). CDR3 sequence: CASSIGGSSGGRALHF. CDR3 coding DNA: TGTGCCAGTAGTATTGGGGGGTCCTCGGGCGGCAGGGCCCTCCACTTT.

The genes are TRBV6-6 and TRBJ1-5, with 7 nucleotides matching TRBD1. Germline CDR1 reads MNHNY; CDR2 reads SVGAGI (reference sequence). This CDR3 comprises 16 residues. Unmatched junction bases numbered 12, after V lost 5 bases and J lost 5 bases. Here the CDR3 DNA reads TGTGCCAGCAGTCCCAAAAACAGGGGATTTGATCAGCCCCAGCATTTT. Translation: CASSPKNRGFDQPQHF.

J is TRBJ1-5 and V is TRBV7-9; TRBD1 matches at 8 bases. Losses at the gene ends were 5 bases for V and 4 bases for J; bases not matched to a gene: 4. The germline CDR1 and CDR2 sequences are SEHNR and FQNEAQ (reference sequence). The CDR3 is 14 amino acids. The CDR3 nucleotides read TGTGCCAGCAGCCCTACAGGGGGGAATCAGCCCCAGCATTTT. Its protein product is CASSPTGGNQPQHF.

The chain links TRBV7-2 to TRBJ1-2; a possible D gene is TRBD1 (5 bases). Trimming pared 0 bases from V and 8 bases from J, leaving 10 bases between. Germline V gene lookup returns CDR1 SGHTA and CDR2 FQGNSA. The CDR3 sequence is 13 residues long. In nucleotides, the CDR3 is TGTGCCAGCAGCTTAGCGCGGGAGGGGGGCTACACCTTC. It yields the protein CASSLAREGGYTF.

The chain joins TRBV19 to TRBJ1-6; D gene uncertain. Germline values: CDR1 LNHDA, CDR2 SQIVND (reference sequence). The CDR3 loop spans 17 amino acids. Trimming shortened V by 5 bases and J by 7 bases, and 21 bases separated the two germline ends. The CDR3 is CASSPYLIPSGNSPLHF. The CDR3 DNA follows: TGTGCCAGTAGTCCTTACCTAATACCCTCGGGGAATTCACCCCTCCACTTT.

The J gene is TRBJ1-2, the V gene TRBV13; D not resolved. Germline assignment: CDR1 PRHDT and CDR2 FYEKMQ (reference sequence). There are 14 residues in the CDR3. Trimming removed 2 bases at V and 0 bases at J, with 7 bases between. CDR3 sequence reads: CASSLPPTNYGYTF. The CDR3 region has the DNA TGTGCCAGCAGCTTACCCCCCACTAACTATGGCTACACCTTC.

The V and J genes are TRBV18 and TRBJ1-2; unclear D gene. The CDR3 is 16 residues long. Trimming removed 1 base at V and 4 bases at J, with 16 bases between. In germline, CDR1 is KGHSH, CDR2 LQKENI. The CDR3 reads CASSPLSFGESYGYTF. In nucleotides, the CDR3 is TGTGCCAGCTCACCACTTTCTTTCGGGGAGAGCTATGGCTACACCTTC.

The V gene is TRBV30, the J gene TRBJ2-3; D gene ambiguous. CDR3 length: 13 residues. The V end was cut by 1 base, the J end by 7 bases, with 12 bases between. Germline CDR1 reads GTSNPN; CDR2 reads SVGIG (reference sequence). CDR3 protein: CAWSGAGSHTQYF. In DNA form, the CDR3 reads TGTGCCTGGAGTGGGGCTGGGTCACATACGCAGTATTTT. The full variable domain, in which reference TRBV30 and TRBJ2-3 provide the parts outside the CDR3, is SQTIHQWPATLVQPVGSPLSLECTVEGTSNPNLYWYRQAAGRGLQLLFYSVGIGQISSEVPQNLSASRPQDRQFILSSKKLLLSDSGFYLCAWSGAGSHTQYFGPGTRLTVL.